The 24 T cell receptor beta chains below were found in one sample sequenced in a study of blood T cell repertoires in COVID-19. Clones were sequenced by immunoSEQ multiplex PCR, and TCRdb holds only the in-frame ones, with some missing. The sample carries roughly 100,000 clones, roughly 84% recorded once. The sample taken for sequencing was peripheral blood. These receptors originate from a human donor in a cohort sampled during active or convalescent COVID-19.

The V and J genes are TRBV7-9 and TRBJ1-2; a possible D gene is TRBD1 (5 bases). The germline V and J ends were trimmed by 5 bases and 5 bases, with 18 bases remaining between them. The CDR3 runs 15 residues. Germline CDR1 is SEHNR and CDR2 is FQNEAQ (reference sequence). The CDR3 sequence is CASSRAQGLGYGYTF. The CDR3 nucleotides are TGTGCCAGCAGCCGCGCGCAGGGTTTAGGGTATGGCTACACCTTC.

The gene calls are TRBV3-1 (or the pseudogene TRBV3-2) and TRBJ2-5; D is unclear. The CDR3 has 13 amino acids. Deletions cut 0 bases from V and 3 bases from J, with 5 bases between. Germline assignment: CDR1 LGHDT and CDR2 YNNKEL (reference sequence). The CDR3 is CASSQDRKETQYF. For the CDR3, the DNA is TGTGCCAGCAGCCAAGACAGGAAAGAGACCCAGTACTTC.

This rearrangement joins TRBV14 to TRBJ1-1; 10 positions agree with TRBD1. The CDR3 covers 14 residues. In germline, CDR1 is SGHDN, CDR2 FVKESK. The V gene end was trimmed by 6 bases and the J gene end by 8 bases; junction bases not matched to a gene: 9. The CDR3 loop reads CASRETGGNREAFF. The DNA for the CDR3 is TGTGCCAGCAGGGAGACAGGGGGCAATAGGGAAGCTTTCTTT.

The rearrangement links TRBV7-2 to TRBJ1-3; D is undetermined. Per germline, CDR1 SGHTA and CDR2 FQGNSA. V lost 5 bases and J 2 bases, leaving 13 bases between the germline ends. CDR3 size: 15 residues. The DNA for the CDR3 is TGTGCCAGCAGCCGGCAAGCAGGTGCTGGAAACACCATATATTTT. This translates into CASSRQAGAGNTIYF.

The chain carries TRBV7-9 and TRBJ2-2, with TRBD2 as a possible D gene (5 bases). The V end lost 5 bases, the J end lost 5 bases, and 9 bases lay between the germline ends. Germline CDR1 and CDR2: SEHNR and FQNEAQ (reference sequence). The CDR3 covers 13 residues. The CDR3 reads CASSPPGTGELFF. The CDR3 nucleotides read TGTGCCAGCAGCCCCCCGGGGACCGGGGAGCTGTTTTTT.

V usage is TRBV10-3 and J usage is TRBJ1-4, with 9 bases lining up with TRBD1. The V gene's germline CDR1 is ENHRY and CDR2 SYGVKD. Losses at the gene ends were 10 bases for V and 7 bases for J; bases not matched to a gene: 4. This CDR3 has 12 residues. CDR3 coding DNA: TGTGCCACACAGGGGGCTGGTGAAAAACTGTTTTTT. Its protein is CATQGAGEKLFF.

The gene calls are TRBV4-2 and TRBJ2-7, with D possibly being TRBD1 (6 bases). Trimming stripped 0 bases from V and 4 bases from J, with 16 bases between. The CDR3 spans 16 residues. Germline V gene data show CDR1 as LGHNA and CDR2 as YNFKEQ. The CDR3 sequence: CASSQDPQGLGYEQYF. CDR3 DNA sequence: TGTGCCAGCAGCCAAGATCCTCAGGGGCTGGGGTACGAGCAGTACTTC.

As concerns this clone: The junction and the germline gene differ at one end; a read error may be behind it. J is TRBJ2-1 and V is TRBV7-2; the match to TRBD1 covers 11 bases. Germline CDR1 and CDR2: SGHTA and FQGNSA. The CDR3 extends over 17 amino acids. For the CDR3, the DNA is TGTGCCAGCAACTTAGGGTCGGGACAGGGGGTAATGAGCGAGCAGTTCTTC. Protein product: CASNLGSGQGVMSEQFF.

This chain connects TRBV19 to TRBJ1-4; TRBD1 is a possible D gene (6 bases). Germline V gene data show CDR1 as LNHDA and CDR2 as SQIVND (reference sequence). The CDR3 sequence is 14 residues long. Deletions cut 6 bases from V and 0 bases from J, with 8 bases between. In DNA, the CDR3 is TGTGCCAGTAGGCAGGGGTCAACTAATGAAAAACTGTTTTTT. It encodes CASRQGSTNEKLFF. Supplemented by reference TRBV19 and TRBJ1-4, the full variable domain reads DGGITQSPKYLFRKEGQNVTLSCEQNLNHDAMYWYRQDPGQGLRLIYYSQIVNDFQKGDIAEGYSVSREKKESFPLTVTSAQKNPTAFYLCASRQGSTNEKLFFGSGTQLSVL.

The V and J genes are TRBV3-1 (or the pseudogene TRBV3-2) and TRBJ2-1; TRBD2 is a possible D gene (6 bases). CDR1 is LGHDT and CDR2 is YNNKEL in the germline V gene (reference sequence). The CDR3 is 16 amino acids. V lost 0 bases and J 3 bases, leaving 12 bases between the germline ends. In nucleotides, the CDR3 is TGTGCCAGCAGCCAAGACGGGGTGGGGGGCTACAATGAGCAGTTCTTC. Translating it yields CASSQDGVGGYNEQFF.

The chain links TRBV27 to TRBJ2-7; 7 positions agree with TRBD1. The CDR3 sequence is 16 residues long. Germline values: CDR1 MNHEY, CDR2 SMNVEV (reference sequence). V gave up 3 bases and J gave up 4 bases; unmatched junction bases: 12. The CDR3, as DNA: TGTGCCAGCAGTTTCCGTGACAGGGTAGTTCTATACGAGCAGTACTTC. It is translated as CASSFRDRVVLYEQYF.

CDR3 nucleotides: TGTGCCAGCAGGGTGGCGGAAAATTCACCCCTCCACTTT. The encoded protein is CASRVAENSPLHF. This chain links TRBV6-6 with TRBJ1-6; D is ambiguous. V lost 6 bases and J lost 7, with 10 bases in between. The CDR3 totals 13 residues. CDR1 is MNHNY and CDR2 is SVGAGI in the germline V gene (reference sequence).

In its sample, this clone was seen once. The rearrangement links TRBV2 to TRBJ2-2; 9 nucleotides line up with TRBD1. This CDR3 region has 16 residues. The germline gives CDR1 SNHLY, CDR2 FYNNEI. V lost 5 bases, J lost 0 bases, and 4 bases stayed unmatched. CDR3 nucleotide sequence: TGTGCCAGCAGTCCGGACAGGGGCACGAACACCGGGGAGCTGTTTTTT. Its translation: CASSPDRGTNTGELFF.

This sequence joins TRBV7-9 and TRBJ1-2; the D gene is possibly TRBD1 (5 bases). There are 15 residues in the CDR3. Germline V lookup: CDR1 SEHNR, CDR2 FQNEAQ (reference sequence). The V end was cut by 4 bases, the J end by 5 bases, with 17 bases between. The CDR3 sequence: CASSSDILFGYGYTF. Here the CDR3 DNA reads TGTGCCAGCAGCTCGGACATTCTCTTCGGGTATGGCTACACCTTC.

This sequence joins TRBV19 and TRBJ1-1; 11 bases agree with TRBD1. Germline V gene data show CDR1 as LNHDA and CDR2 as SQIVND (reference sequence). V shed 9 bases, J shed 4 bases, and the junction held 4 bases outside the gene matches. The CDR3 spans 13 residues. CDR3 amino acids: CASLGQGGTEAFF. CDR3 coding DNA: TGTGCCAGCTTGGGACAGGGGGGCACTGAAGCTTTCTTT.

This clone has only one observation. The rearrangement uses TRBV7-2 and TRBJ1-5; possibly TRBD1 for D (5 bases). CDR1 SGHTA and CDR2 FQGNSA come from the germline V gene. The CDR3 sequence is 15 residues long. Trimming took 6 bases from V and 7 from J, leaving 19 bases between them. CDR3 bases: TGTGCCAGCAGTCTCGACGGGGGAATGGGGCAGCCCCAGCATTTT. The encoded protein is CASSLDGGMGQPQHF. The full variable domain, with the rest looked up from reference TRBV7-2 and TRBJ1-5, is GAGVSQSPSNKVTEKGKDVELRCDPISGHTALYWYRQSLGQGLEFLIYFQGNSAPDKSGLPSDRFSAERTGGSVSTLTIQRTQQEDSAVYLCASSLDGGMGQPQHFGDGTRLSIL.

This clone was observed once. The chain combines TRBV29-1 with TRBJ1-1; 7 nucleotides line up with TRBD1. Per the germline V gene, CDR1 is SQVTM and CDR2 is ANQGSEA. With V trimmed by 8 bases and J by 4 bases, 13 bases remained unmatched. This CDR3 spans 14 amino acids. CDR3 DNA sequence: TGCAGCTCCCTGGTGGCAGGGGGAGTCACTGAAGCTTTCTTT. This translates into CSSLVAGGVTEAFF. Full variable domain (rest looked up from reference TRBV29-1 and TRBJ1-1): SAVISQKPSRDICQRGTSLTIQCQVDSQVTMMFWYRQQPGQSLTLIATANQGSEATYESGFVIDKFPISRPNLTFSTLTVSNMSPEDSSIYLCSSLVAGGVTEAFFGQGTRLTVV.

The rearrangement links TRBV11-3 to TRBJ1-4; D call uncertain. V shed 5 bases and J shed 6 bases, with 13 bases lying between them. The CDR3 consists of 14 residues. The germline CDR1 and CDR2 sequences are SGHNT and YENEEA. Written as DNA, the CDR3 is TGTGCCAGCAGCAACCGGAACGGGGATGAAAAACTGTTTTTT. It codes for CASSNRNGDEKLFF. The variable domain in full, completed from reference TRBV11-3 and TRBJ1-4, reads EAGVVQSPRYKIIEKKQPVAFWCNPISGHNTLYWYLQNLGQGPELLIRYENEEAVDDSQLPKDRFSAERLKGVDSTLKIQPAELGDSAVYLCASSNRNGDEKLFFGSGTQLSVL.

As DNA, the CDR3 is TGTGCCACCAGTGACCCAGGACAGGGAACCTATGGCTACACCTTC. It specifies CATSDPGQGTYGYTF. The chain recombines TRBV24-1 with TRBJ1-2, with 8 nucleotides matching TRBD1. This CDR3 contains 15 residues. V lost 4 bases, J lost 4 bases, and 7 bases stayed unmatched. CDR1 is KGHDR and CDR2 is SFDVKD in the germline V gene.

This clone occurred once. V is TRBV5-5 and J is TRBJ1-3; 7 bases are shared with TRBD1. CDR1 is SGHKS and CDR2 is YYEKEE in the germline V gene (reference sequence). The V gene end was trimmed by 1 base and the J gene end by 3 bases; junction bases not matched to a gene: 1. The length of the CDR3 is 14 residues. The CDR3 loop reads CASSLSGGGNTIYF. The DNA for the CDR3 is TGTGCCAGCAGCTTGTCAGGGGGTGGAAACACCATATATTTT.

The gene calls are TRBV23-1 and TRBJ2-5, with 9 bases that match TRBD1. TRBV23-1 is an open reading frame whose function is uncertain. The CDR3 has 14 amino acids. J gave up 5 bases and V 6 bases, and 7 bases lay outside the gene matches. The CDR3 nucleotides read TGCGCCAGCAGCCCGGACAGGGGTATGGAGACCCAGTACTTC. It codes for CASSPDRGMETQYF.

The V and J genes are TRBV11-2 and TRBJ1-1; the D is unclear. This CDR3 region has 13 residues. Germline V CDR1 and CDR2: SGHAT, FQNNGV. V lost 3 bases, J lost 6 bases, and 11 bases lay in between. CDR3 sequence: CASSFTGAPEAFF. Here the CDR3 DNA reads TGTGCCAGCAGCTTTACGGGTGCGCCTGAAGCTTTCTTT.

The table lists this clone with a few counts. The chain employs TRBV21-1 and TRBJ2-1; the D segment call TRBD1 is taken from the table without a DNA check. TRBV21-1 is annotated as a pseudogene. The length of the CDR3 is 16 residues. The DNA of the CDR3 is TGTGCCAGCAGCTCCCCGGGACAGGGAAAAAACAATGAGCAGTTCTTC. Encoded protein: CASSSPGQGKNNEQFF.

The gene calls are TRBV6-5 and TRBJ1-2; 7 bases fit TRBD1. This CDR3 comprises 11 residues. The germline V gene encodes CDR1 MNHEY and CDR2 SVGAGI. The chain's CDR3 is CATTGFNGYTF. CDR3 bases: TGTGCTACGACAGGGTTTAATGGCTACACCTTC.